These 4 T cell receptor beta chains originate from one sample sequenced in a study of T cell responses to AZD1222 COVID-19 vaccine. The table came from immunoSEQ multiplex PCR; TCRdb's copy has only in-frame clones and leaves some out. The repertoire includes 75,000 to 100,000 clones, roughly 90% of them detected once, and around 2.8% sits in the top ten. The specimen comprised peripheral blood, sampled on day 0 of AZD1222 vaccination. The receptors come from an adult in good health.

This chain links TRBV9 with TRBJ2-1; TRBD1 matches at 8 bases. CDR3 length: 14 amino acids. CDR1 and CDR2 (germline): SGDLS, YYNGEE. Germline trimming cut 3 bases from V and 9 bases from J; bases unmatched to any gene: 8. CDR3: CASSALTGTGEQFF. In DNA form, the CDR3 reads TGTGCCAGCAGCGCCCTTACCGGGACAGGTGAGCAGTTCTTC.

This clone was found a few times. V gene TRBV28 combines with J gene TRBJ1-5, with D hard to call. Germline CDR1 and CDR2: MDHEN and SYDVKM. The CDR3 length is 17 residues. The V end lost 4 bases, the J end lost 2 bases, and 18 bases lay between the germline ends. The CDR3 DNA is TGTGCCAGCAGTTCCCCGGAAACCAGAAGAGGCAATCAGCCCCAGCATTTT. Protein product: CASSSPETRRGNQPQHF.

In this sample, this clone turned up once. The gene calls are TRBV7-9 and TRBJ1-5; no firm D call. Trimming left V 5 bases short and J 0 bases short, with 5 bases between. The CDR3 runs to 13 residues. CDR1 is SEHNR, CDR2 FQNEAQ, per germline (reference sequence). The chain's CDR3 is CASSQNSNQPQHF. The CDR3 DNA is TGTGCCAGCAGCCAAAATAGCAATCAGCCCCAGCATTTT.

This clone appeared once. This chain joins TRBV10-3 and TRBJ1-5; 9 bases agree with TRBD1. The V gene end was trimmed by 5 bases and the J gene end by 7 bases; junction bases not matched to a gene: 9. Germline CDR1 ENHRY, CDR2 SYGVKD. CDR3 length equals 15 residues. CDR3 sequence: CAISPNTGGRQPQHF. The CDR3 nucleotides are TGTGCCATCAGTCCTAATACAGGGGGCCGACAGCCCCAGCATTTT.